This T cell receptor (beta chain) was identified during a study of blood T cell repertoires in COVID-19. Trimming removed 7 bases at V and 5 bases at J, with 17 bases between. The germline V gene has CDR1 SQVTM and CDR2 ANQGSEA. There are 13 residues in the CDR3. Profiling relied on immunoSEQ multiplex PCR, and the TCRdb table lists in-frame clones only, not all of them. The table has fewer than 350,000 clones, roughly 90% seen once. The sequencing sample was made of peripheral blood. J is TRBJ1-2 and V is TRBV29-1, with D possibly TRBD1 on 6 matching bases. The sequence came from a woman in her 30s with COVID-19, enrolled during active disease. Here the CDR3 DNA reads TGCAGCGCCTATAGGGGGGGTCCGTATGGCTACACCTTC. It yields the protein CSAYRGGPYGYTF.